A single T cell receptor beta chain is shown here with its context. Its target antigen remains unknown. No base qualities exist here, and no much larger clone lies one base off it. In the prospective study, participants were roughly 18 to 100 years old, resided in under 30 geographic areas of the United States, and were enrolled through a virtual design. To assign participants to cohorts, the prospective study relied on clinical history that participants themselves reported in a screening survey and a study questionnaire. For ImmuneRACE Cohort 3, a participant was defined as recovered based on two consecutive negative NP/OP PCR tests, clearance by a healthcare professional, or resolution of symptoms. Each participant in the prospective study had whole blood, serum and a nasopharyngeal or oropharyngeal swab collected by mobile phlebotomists. Prospective study participants could optionally give additional blood draws and questionnaires over an approximately 2-month period. Before DNA extraction, blood samples from the prospective study were shipped at room temperature or frozen.

The data derive from a study of blood T cell repertoires in COVID-19 (dated by TCRdb to 2020 to 2022). Background for the entire study: Samples covering the acute and convalescent phases of COVID-19 were provided by collaborators in the United States, Italy and Spain. The prospective study material was composed of cDNA or gDNA derived from T cells, B-cell-depleted T cells, or PBMCs. Subjects who had been exposed to COVID-19, were actively infected with it, or had recovered from it provided the deeply sampled blood TCRbeta repertoires that made up the dataset. The repertoires were released in a freely available public database meant as a resource for research on the immune response to SARS-CoV-2. Samples came from the ongoing ImmuneRACE study (first 160 participants) plus 1,254 subjects from 6 global collaborators. The sample metadata nearly always contained a de-identified subject ID, COVID-19 status, age in years and sex. Where available, HLA class I and class II types were obtained from metadata supplied by the sample provider rather than from assay-based typing. Summary of the overall study and its limitations: The amount of clinical and demographic metadata varied by source and participant and was provided uncurated.

TCRbeta CDR3 regions were amplified from genomic DNA using the immunoSEQ Assay, a bias-controlled multiplex PCR. Regarding the original processing steps: Nucleated cell counts per sample were estimated from amplification of reference gene primers within the assay. Sequence reads were collapsed and filtered to measure the absolute abundance of every unique TCRbeta CDR3 rearrangement. For each sample, productive Simpson clonality was calculated as the square root of Simpson's diversity index over productive rearrangements. TCRdb stores this immuneACCESS table with in-frame sequences only. Part of the clones is absent; in the studies checked, under half of the shortfall reflects unresolved V genes, and no reason is known for the rest. V and J calls and clone size are those listed in that table; D and trimming were worked out from the DNA. Counted in this sample were about 310,000 clones; approximately 91% of them appeared once. Of the sample, 9.5% is held by the ten largest clones.

The junction shows trimming of 10 bases on V and 0 bases on J, plus 13 bases between the germline ends. The germline V gene gives CDR1 as MNHEY and CDR2 as SVGAGI. There are 14 amino acids in the CDR3, from cysteine to phenylalanine inclusive. Only the CDR3 portion is preserved as DNA: 42 bases, with reading frame beginning at the first base. This sequence originates from a woman aged 40-49 years who had recovered from COVID-19. The chain is encoded by TRBV6-5 joined to TRBJ2-1, and the D gene may be TRBD1, 5 bases matching. The specimen sequenced was PBMCs or T cells enriched from blood (not recorded which). The nucleotides are TGTGCCACTACGGACATCCCCTCCTACAATGAGCAGTTCTTC. Translated, this is CATTDIPSYNEQFF.